A single sample gave rise to the 29 T cell receptor beta chains below, sequenced in a study of T cell changes during pregnancy in multiple sclerosis. Profiling relied on immunoSEQ multiplex PCR, and the TCRdb table lists in-frame clones only, not all of them. Of some 80,000 clones listed, over 85% are singletons. The sequencing used CD4+ T cells from peripheral blood mononuclear cells, collected after pregnancy. All receptors come from a female donor with multiple sclerosis, enrolled in a pregnancy study.

The chain links TRBV5-4 to TRBJ2-3, with 13 nucleotides matching TRBD2. The V gene's germline CDR1 is SGHNT and CDR2 YYREEE (reference sequence). This CDR3 is built from 20 residues. V shed 0 bases, J shed 2 bases, and the junction held 12 bases outside the gene matches. The CDR3 region is CASSLARSMGLAGNTDTQYF. The CDR3 DNA sequence: TGTGCCAGCAGCTTGGCCCGTAGCATGGGACTAGCGGGGAACACAGATACGCAGTATTTT. The whole variable domain, filled in from reference TRBV5-4 and TRBJ2-3, reads ETGVTQSPTHLIKTRGQQVTLRCSSQSGHNTVSWYQQALGQGPQFIFQYYREEENGRGNFPPRFSGLQFPNYSSELNVNALELDDSALYLCASSLARSMGLAGNTDTQYFGPGTRLTVL.

The V and J genes are TRBV29-1 and TRBJ1-1; tentatively, D is TRBD1 (6 bases). The germline V gene has CDR1 SQVTM and CDR2 ANQGSEA. The CDR3 has 14 amino acids. Between the trimmed V and J ends, which lost 6 bases and 2 bases, there was a span of 16 bases. CDR3 coding DNA: TGCAGCGTCGTGGGACAACATTCTAACACTGAAGCTTTCTTT. Encoded protein: CSVVGQHSNTEAFF.

Points on this clone: A junction end diverges from the germline sequence, so it may reflect a read error. The gene calls are TRBV7-7 and TRBJ1-6; D gene uncertain. The germline CDR1 and CDR2 sequences are SSHAT and FNYEAQ (reference sequence). The CDR3 is 13 amino acids. CDR3 in amino acids: CASSPGANSPLHF. CDR3 DNA sequence: TGTGCTAGCAGCCCAGGTGCTAATTCACCCCTCCACTTT.

This chain uses TRBV19 with TRBJ2-3; 8 positions match TRBD1. CDR1 is LNHDA, CDR2 SQIVND, per germline (reference sequence). The CDR3 covers 16 residues. V lost 6 bases and J lost 0; bases outside the gene matches: 8. The CDR3 bases are TGTGCCAGTAGCAAGCCCCGGGACAGGAGCACAGATACGCAGTATTTT. Amino acids: CASSKPRDRSTDTQYF.

This rearrangement joins TRBV7-6 to TRBJ1-5; 8 nucleotides agree with TRBD1. V lost 1 base to trimming and J lost 6 bases; unmatched junction nucleotides: 11. The CDR3 spans 17 residues. CDR1 and CDR2 (germline): SGHVS, FNYEAQ. The CDR3 DNA is TGTGCCAGCAGCTTAGATTTGGGGCAGGGGGCTGGTCAGCCCCAGCATTTT. This sequence encodes CASSLDLGQGAGQPQHF.

This clone showed up just once. DNA of the CDR3: TGTGCCAGCAGTTTCCTGGGGACAGGGGGCGAGTACAATGAGCAGTTCTTC. It encodes CASSFLGTGGEYNEQFF. The chain employs TRBV28 and TRBJ2-1, with 12 bases matching TRBD1. This CDR3 region has 17 residues. Germline CDR1 and CDR2: MDHEN and SYDVKM. V shed 3 bases and J 4 bases; nucleotides not matched to a gene: 7. Together with reference TRBV28 and TRBJ2-1, the CDR3 gives the full variable domain: DVKVTQSSRYLVKRTGEKVFLECVQDMDHENMFWYRQDPGLGLRLIYFSYDVKMKEKGDIPEGYSVSREKKERFSLILESASTNQTSMYLCASSFLGTGGEYNEQFFGPGTRLTVL.

The chain is built from TRBV29-1 and TRBJ1-5, with a weak D call TRBD1 (5 bases). Germline CDR1 SQVTM, CDR2 ANQGSEA. V lost 4 bases and J 0 bases, leaving 7 bases between the germline ends. The CDR3 runs to 13 residues. This CDR3 is CSVVDSSNQPQHF. For the CDR3, the DNA is TGCAGCGTTGTCGACAGTAGCAATCAGCCCCAGCATTTT. Together with reference TRBV29-1 and TRBJ1-5, the CDR3 gives the full variable domain: SAVISQKPSRDICQRGTSLTIQCQVDSQVTMMFWYRQQPGQSLTLIATANQGSEATYESGFVIDKFPISRPNLTFSTLTVSNMSPEDSSIYLCSVVDSSNQPQHFGDGTRLSIL.

The chain employs TRBV7-9 and TRBJ2-3, with D maybe TRBD1 (5 bases). This CDR3 is built from 15 residues. V was shortened by 1 base and J by 3 bases, with 11 bases between the two germline ends. Germline V lookup: CDR1 SEHNR, CDR2 FQNEAQ (reference sequence). DNA of the CDR3: TGTGCCAGCAGCTTAGGGGGCAGCCTGACAGATACGCAGTATTTT. Its translation is CASSLGGSLTDTQYF.

CDR3 region: CASTVDPGGETQYF. The CDR3 coding sequence is TGTGCCAGCACCGTGGACCCTGGGGGGGAGACCCAGTACTTC. This chain connects TRBV5-4 to TRBJ2-5; D may be TRBD2 (6 bases). The CDR3 is 14 residues long. Germline V gene data show CDR1 as SGHNT and CDR2 as YYREEE (reference sequence). V lost 6 bases and J lost 5, with 17 bases in between.

The chain employs TRBV7-9 and TRBJ2-1; TRBD2 agrees at 8 bases. The CDR3 sequence is 13 residues long. Per germline, CDR1 SEHNR and CDR2 FQNEAQ (reference sequence). In nucleotides, the CDR3 is TGTGCAAGCGGGAGTTGGTCCTACAATGAGCAGTTCTTC. This encodes CASGSWSYNEQFF. Variable domain in full (rest from reference TRBV7-9 and TRBJ2-1): DTGVSQNPRHKITKRGQNVTFRCDPISEHNRLYWYRQTLGQGPEFLTYFQNEAQLEKSRLLSDRFSAERPKGSFSTLEIQRTEQGDSAMYLCASGSWSYNEQFFGPGTRLTVL.

The table lists this clone with a count of one. One end of the junction is discordant with germline, which a read error may explain. V usage is TRBV4-2 and J usage is TRBJ1-2; possible D gene TRBD1, 6 bases. The CDR3 length is 16 residues. The germline gives CDR1 LGHNA, CDR2 YNFKEQ. The CDR3, as DNA: TGTGCCAGCAGCCAAGTGCCACAGGGTACCTACTACGGCTACACCTTC. It encodes CASSQVPQGTYYGYTF.

The genes are TRBV7-9 and TRBJ1-1; D is undetermined. V dropped 2 bases and J dropped 4 bases, with 11 bases sitting between them. The CDR3 runs 14 residues. CDR1 SEHNR and CDR2 FQNEAQ come from the germline V gene (reference sequence). The CDR3 bases are TGTGCCAGCAGCTTACTAGGTACGGGCACTGAAGCTTTCTTT. Encoded protein: CASSLLGTGTEAFF.

This chain links TRBV6-5 with TRBJ2-3; D is perhaps TRBD1 (5 bases). CDR1 is MNHEY, CDR2 SVGAGI, per germline. V lost 2 bases and J lost 0, with 12 bases in between. The CDR3 is 16 amino acids. As DNA, the CDR3 is TGTGCCAGCAGTTACCTCCCGGCAGGGAGCACAGATACGCAGTATTTT. This translates into CASSYLPAGSTDTQYF.

The chain uses TRBV7-2 and TRBJ2-6, with D perhaps TRBD1 (6 bases). The CDR3 extends over 15 amino acids. Germline CDR1 reads SGHTA; CDR2 reads FQGNSA. Trimming cost V 6 bases and J 3 bases, with 12 bases left between them. CDR3 sequence (DNA): TGTGCCAGCAGACCACAGGGCGGTGGGGCCAACGTCCTGACTTTC. It translates to CASRPQGGGANVLTF.

The count of this clone is one. The genes are TRBV9 and TRBJ2-5, with 8 bases aligning to TRBD1. Trimming at V came to 2 bases and at J to 5 bases, leaving 8 bases not matched to a gene. The CDR3 is 15 residues long. The germline gives CDR1 SGDLS, CDR2 YYNGEE. DNA for the CDR3: TGTGCCAGCAGCGTGGGACAGGCCACGAGGGAGACCCAGTACTTC. Its protein is CASSVGQATRETQYF.

This clone was seen a handful of times. The chain uses TRBV6-1 and TRBJ1-1; D unclear. Trimming took off 7 bases at V and 4 bases at J, with 19 bases between the two ends. CDR1 and CDR2 from the germline V gene are MNHNS and SASEGT. The CDR3 runs to 15 residues. DNA of the CDR3: TGTGCCAGCACCCTGAAGGGAGGGATAGCCACTGAAGCTTTCTTT. This sequence encodes CASTLKGGIATEAFF.

The V gene is TRBV15, the J gene TRBJ1-1, with D possibly being TRBD1 (5 bases). V lost 3 bases and J lost 1, with 15 bases in between. CDR1 is LNHNV, CDR2 YYDKDF, per germline (reference sequence). CDR3 length: 16 residues. In DNA form, the CDR3 reads TGTGCCACCAGCAGCGCGACAAGGGGTTGGAACACTGAAGCTTTCTTT. Its protein is CATSSATRGWNTEAFF.

The V and J genes are TRBV6-5 and TRBJ2-3, with D unclear. Germline-derived CDR1 and CDR2 are MNHEY and SVGAGI. Trimming left V 0 bases short and J 2 bases short, with 9 bases between. The CDR3 totals 15 residues. The CDR3 bases are TGTGCCAGCAGTTACTCGGCCCAGTACACAGATACGCAGTATTTT. Its protein is CASSYSAQYTDTQYF.

The genes are TRBV28 and TRBJ2-5, with D perhaps matching TRBD1 (6 bases). This CDR3 is 16 amino acids long. The germline V gene has CDR1 MDHEN and CDR2 SYDVKM. Between the trimmed V and J ends, which lost 2 bases and 0 bases, there was a span of 13 bases. CDR3 amino acids: CASSLIEQGNQETQYF. In DNA, the CDR3 is TGTGCCAGCAGTTTAATTGAGCAGGGGAACCAAGAGACCCAGTACTTC.

V usage is TRBV6-1 and J usage is TRBJ2-5; tentatively, D is TRBD1 (5 bases). There are 12 residues in the CDR3. With 8 bases removed from V and 8 bases from J, the gap between germline ends came to 15 bases. CDR1 is MNHNS and CDR2 is SASEGT in the germline V gene. The CDR3 sequence: CASGSGKSTQYF. The CDR3 coding sequence is TGTGCCAGCGGGTCAGGGAAATCCACCCAGTACTTC.

This sequence joins TRBV5-4 and TRBJ2-5; D perhaps matches TRBD1 (5 bases). V gave up 1 base and J gave up 4 bases, with 8 bases separating them. CDR1 is SGHNT, CDR2 YYREEE, per germline (reference sequence). The CDR3 has 13 residues. The CDR3 here is CASSLSQGETQYF. The CDR3 coding sequence is TGTGCCAGCAGCTTGAGTCAGGGAGAGACCCAGTACTTC.

This clone was detected once. As DNA, the CDR3 is TGTGCCAGTAGTATACTACGGCCAGGGGGAGTCGAGACCCAGTACTTC. Translated: CASSILRPGGVETQYF. The J gene is TRBJ2-5, the V gene TRBV19, with TRBD1 identical over 7 bases. CDR3 length: 16 residues. Per the germline V gene, CDR1 is LNHDA and CDR2 is SQIVND (reference sequence). V shed 2 bases and J 5 bases; nucleotides not matched to a gene: 11.

V usage is TRBV9 and J usage is TRBJ2-3; tentatively, D is TRBD2 (5 bases). The ends were cut back, 0 bases at V and 2 bases at J, with 10 bases in the middle. Germline CDR1 reads SGDLS; CDR2 reads YYNGEE. This CDR3 is built from 15 residues. CDR3 coding DNA: TGTGCCAGCAGCGTAGCGAGCGGCTACACAGATACGCAGTATTTT. This sequence encodes CASSVASGYTDTQYF.

J is TRBJ2-5 and V is TRBV7-2, with 11 bases identical to TRBD2. Germline-derived CDR1 and CDR2 are SGHTA and FQGNSA. After removal of 5 bases from V and 4 bases from J, the junction contained 12 bases not matched to a gene. CDR3 length equals 17 residues. The CDR3 DNA is TGTGCCAGCAGCCCCCGGGGTAGCGGGAGGGCGGTAGAGACCCAGTACTTC. Protein sequence: CASSPRGSGRAVETQYF.

The rearrangement joins TRBV20-1 to TRBJ2-7, with D possibly TRBD1 on 6 matching bases. The CDR3 covers 10 residues. Trimming stripped 3 bases from V and 9 bases from J, with 9 bases between. The V gene's germline CDR1 is DFQATT and CDR2 SNEGSKA (reference sequence). In DNA form, the CDR3 reads TGCAGTGCTAGGGAGGACAGGCAGTACTTC. It specifies CSAREDRQYF.

This chain links TRBV6-5 with TRBJ2-1, with TRBD1 identical over 8 bases. The CDR3 is 15 amino acids. Germline CDR1 is MNHEY and CDR2 is SVGAGI. V dropped 2 bases and J dropped 10; count of bases not matched to a gene: 10. CDR3 nucleotides: TGTGCCAGCAGTTACGAGGCAGGGGGCATACTAGAGCAGTTCTTC. Amino acids: CASSYEAGGILEQFF.

V is TRBV7-9 and J is TRBJ2-1, with D perhaps matching TRBD2 (6 bases). There are 16 residues in the CDR3. Trimming took 5 bases from V and 7 from J, leaving 21 bases between them. The V gene's germline CDR1 is SEHNR and CDR2 FQNEAQ (reference sequence). The CDR3 coding sequence is TGTGCCAGCAGCCGATCGGGACTCGGAAATGGGAATGAGCAGTTCTTC. This encodes CASSRSGLGNGNEQFF.

This chain uses TRBV5-1 with TRBJ2-7; TRBD2 matches at 8 bases. V trimming: 0 bases; J trimming: 4 bases; junction bases outside the gene matches: 9. The CDR3 totals 16 residues. The germline V gene has CDR1 SGHRS and CDR2 YFSETQ. The CDR3 sequence is CASSLGGGTSLYEQYF. In DNA form, the CDR3 reads TGCGCCAGCAGCTTGGGAGGGGGGACTAGTCTATACGAGCAGTACTTC.

The chain links TRBV6-1 to TRBJ2-5, with 12 bases fitting TRBD2. CDR1 MNHNS and CDR2 SASEGT come from the germline V gene. The CDR3 is 14 amino acids. Trimming at V came to 8 bases and at J to 5 bases, leaving 6 bases not matched to a gene. The CDR3 loop is CASVSSGRVETQYF. As DNA, the CDR3 is TGTGCCAGCGTCTCTAGCGGGAGGGTGGAGACCCAGTACTTC.